This TCR beta chain was retrieved from a study of blood T cell repertoires in COVID-19. Study information: Samples came from the United States, Italy and Spain, spanning acute and convalescent COVID-19. PBMCs, B-cell-depleted T cells, or T cells provided the cDNA or gDNA that made up the material.

CDR3 length: 13 residues. The V end was cut by 4 bases, the J end by 5 bases, with 6 bases between. Looked up from germline, CDR1 is MRHNA and CDR2 is SNTAGT. Per the original data handling: The assay estimated nucleated cells by amplifying reference gene primers. Here immunoSEQ multiplex PCR was the method, and the copy in TCRdb shows in-frame clones only, minus some. The V and J calls and clone size are taken from that table; D and trimming were inferred from the DNA. Altogether under 200,000 clones are present, 85% to 90% being singletons, with the ten largest covering about a tenth. This clonotype was sampled from a woman aged 55 to 70 with COVID-19, enrolled during active disease. Sequenced material: peripheral blood. This sequence joins TRBV6-4 and TRBJ1-6; D is undetermined. In DNA form, the CDR3 reads TGTGCCAGCAGTGTGGAGGATAATTCACCCCTCCACTTT. Encoded protein: CASSVEDNSPLHF.